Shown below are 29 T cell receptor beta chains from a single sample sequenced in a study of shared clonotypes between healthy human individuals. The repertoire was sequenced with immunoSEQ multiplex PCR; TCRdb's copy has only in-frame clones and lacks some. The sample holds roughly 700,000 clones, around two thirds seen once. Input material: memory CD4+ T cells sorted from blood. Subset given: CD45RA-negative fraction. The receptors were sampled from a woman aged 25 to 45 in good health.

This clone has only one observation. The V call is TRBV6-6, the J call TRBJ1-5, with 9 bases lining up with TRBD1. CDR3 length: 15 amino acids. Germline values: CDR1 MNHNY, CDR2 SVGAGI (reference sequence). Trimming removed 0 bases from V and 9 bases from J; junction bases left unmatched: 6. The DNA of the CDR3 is TGTGCCAGCAGTTACTCCCCACAGGGGGCGAGGCCCCAGCATTTT. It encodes CASSYSPQGARPQHF.

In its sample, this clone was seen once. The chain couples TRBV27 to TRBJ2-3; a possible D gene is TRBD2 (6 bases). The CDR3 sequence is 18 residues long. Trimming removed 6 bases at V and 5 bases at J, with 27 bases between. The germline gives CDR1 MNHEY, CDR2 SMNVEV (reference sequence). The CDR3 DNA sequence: TGTGCCAGCAGCCCCAGGGCCGGGATCTCCATGCGGGGAGATACGCAGTATTTT. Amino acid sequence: CASSPRAGISMRGDTQYF.

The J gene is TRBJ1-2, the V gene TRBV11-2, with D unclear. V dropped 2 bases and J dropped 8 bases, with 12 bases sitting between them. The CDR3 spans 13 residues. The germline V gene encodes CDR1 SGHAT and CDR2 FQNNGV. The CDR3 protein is CASSLNGNRGYTF. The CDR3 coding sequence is TGTGCCAGCAGCTTAAATGGGAATCGGGGCTACACCTTC.

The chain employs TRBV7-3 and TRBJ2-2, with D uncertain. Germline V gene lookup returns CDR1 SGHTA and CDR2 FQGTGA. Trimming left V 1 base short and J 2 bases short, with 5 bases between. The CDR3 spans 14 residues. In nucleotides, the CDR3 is TGTGCCAGCAGCTTAAGGTTTAACACCGGGGAGCTGTTTTTT. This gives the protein CASSLRFNTGELFF.

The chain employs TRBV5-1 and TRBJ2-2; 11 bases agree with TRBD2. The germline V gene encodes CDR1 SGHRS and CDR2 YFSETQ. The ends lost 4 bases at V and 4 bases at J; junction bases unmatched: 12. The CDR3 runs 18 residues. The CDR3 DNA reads TGCGCCAGCAGCCCATATACTAGCGGGAGATTTCGCACCGGGGAGCTGTTTTTT. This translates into CASSPYTSGRFRTGELFF.

Here the CDR3 DNA reads TGTGCCAGCAGTTCCCTCGGGTTGGGGCGTTACGAGCAGTACTTC. Its protein is CASSSLGLGRYEQYF. The V gene is TRBV27, the J gene TRBJ2-7, with D tentatively TRBD1 (5 bases). V was cut by 4 bases and J by 4 bases, with 17 bases left in between. The V gene's germline CDR1 is MNHEY and CDR2 SMNVEV (reference sequence). The CDR3 has 15 residues.

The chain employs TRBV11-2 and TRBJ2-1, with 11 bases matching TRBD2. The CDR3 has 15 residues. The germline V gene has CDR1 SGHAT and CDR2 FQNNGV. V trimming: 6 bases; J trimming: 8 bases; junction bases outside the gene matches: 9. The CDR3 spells CASRHSGRAGYEQFF. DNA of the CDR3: TGTGCCAGCAGACATAGCGGGAGGGCCGGGTATGAGCAGTTCTTC.

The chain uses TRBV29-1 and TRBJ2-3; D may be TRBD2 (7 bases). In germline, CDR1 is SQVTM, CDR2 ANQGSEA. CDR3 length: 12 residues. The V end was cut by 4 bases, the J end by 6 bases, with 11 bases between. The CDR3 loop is CSVGEGGDTQYF. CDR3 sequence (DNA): TGCAGCGTTGGGGAGGGGGGCGATACGCAGTATTTT.

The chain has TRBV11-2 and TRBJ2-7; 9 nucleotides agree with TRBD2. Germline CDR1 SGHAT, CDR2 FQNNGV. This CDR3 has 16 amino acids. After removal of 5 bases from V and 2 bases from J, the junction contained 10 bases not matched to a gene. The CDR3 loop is CASSQLASGTAYEQYF. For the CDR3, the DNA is TGTGCCAGCAGCCAACTAGCTAGCGGGACTGCCTACGAGCAGTACTTC.

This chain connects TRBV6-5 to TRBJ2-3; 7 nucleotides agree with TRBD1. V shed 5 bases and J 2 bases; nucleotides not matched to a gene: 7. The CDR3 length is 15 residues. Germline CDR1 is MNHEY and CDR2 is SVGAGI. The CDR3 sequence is CASSRQGLFTDTQYF. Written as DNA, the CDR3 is TGTGCCAGCAGTAGACAGGGCCTTTTCACAGATACGCAGTATTTT.

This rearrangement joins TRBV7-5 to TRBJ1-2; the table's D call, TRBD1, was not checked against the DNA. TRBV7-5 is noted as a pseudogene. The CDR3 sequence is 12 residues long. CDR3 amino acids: CVRGQGVVGYTF. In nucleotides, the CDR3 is TGTGTCAGAGGACAGGGGGTGGTTGGCTACACCTTC.

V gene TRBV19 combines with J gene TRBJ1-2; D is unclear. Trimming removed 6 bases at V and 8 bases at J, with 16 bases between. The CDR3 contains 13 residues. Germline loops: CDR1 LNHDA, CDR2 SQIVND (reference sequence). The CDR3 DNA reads TGTGCCAGTAGATTCCGCACGACGGAAGGCTACACCTTC. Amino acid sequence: CASRFRTTEGYTF.

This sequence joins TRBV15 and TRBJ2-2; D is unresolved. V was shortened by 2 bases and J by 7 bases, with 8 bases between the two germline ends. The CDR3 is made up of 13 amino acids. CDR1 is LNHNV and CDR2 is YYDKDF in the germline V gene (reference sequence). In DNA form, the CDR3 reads TGTGCCACCAGCAGACCTGCCAGCGGGGAGCTGTTTTTT. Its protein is CATSRPASGELFF. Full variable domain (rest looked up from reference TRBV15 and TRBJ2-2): DAMVIQNPRYQVTQFGKPVTLSCSQTLNHNVMYWYQQKSSQAPKLLFHYYDKDFNNEADTPDNFQSRRPNTSFCFLDIRSPGLGDTAMYLCATSRPASGELFFGEGSRLTVL.

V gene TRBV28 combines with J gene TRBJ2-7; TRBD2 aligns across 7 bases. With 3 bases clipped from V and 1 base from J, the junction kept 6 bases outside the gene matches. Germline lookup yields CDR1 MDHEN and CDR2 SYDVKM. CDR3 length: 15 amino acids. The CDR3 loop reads CASSLPFGGSYEQYF. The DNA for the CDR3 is TGTGCCAGCAGTTTGCCCTTCGGGGGGTCCTACGAGCAGTACTTC.

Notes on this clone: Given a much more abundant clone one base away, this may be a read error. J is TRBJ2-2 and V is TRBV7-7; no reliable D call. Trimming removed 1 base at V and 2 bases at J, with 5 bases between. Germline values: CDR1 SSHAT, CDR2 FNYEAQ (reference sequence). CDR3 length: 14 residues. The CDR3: CASSLGGNTGELFF. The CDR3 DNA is TGTGCCAGCAGCTTAGGCGGAAACACCGGGGAGCTGTTTTTT. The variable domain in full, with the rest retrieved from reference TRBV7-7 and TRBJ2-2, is GAGVSQSPRYKVTKRGQDVTLRCDPISSHATLYWYQQALGQGPEFLTYFNYEAQPDKSGLPSDRFSAERPEGSISTLTIQRTEQRDSAMYRCASSLGGNTGELFFGEGSRLTVL.

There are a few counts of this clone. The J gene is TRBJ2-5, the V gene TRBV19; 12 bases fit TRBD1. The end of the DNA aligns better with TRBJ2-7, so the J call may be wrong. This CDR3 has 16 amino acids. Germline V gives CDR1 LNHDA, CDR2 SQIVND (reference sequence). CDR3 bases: TGTGCCAGTAGTACGCCGGGACAGGGGGCGAAGAACGAGCAGTACTTC. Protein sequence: CASSTPGQGAKNEQYF.

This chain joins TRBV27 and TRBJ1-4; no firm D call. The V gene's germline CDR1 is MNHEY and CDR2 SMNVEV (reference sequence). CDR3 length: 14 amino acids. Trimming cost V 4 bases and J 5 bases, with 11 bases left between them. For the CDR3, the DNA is TGTGCCAGCAGTTCGGGCGGATACAATGAAAAACTGTTTTTT. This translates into CASSSGGYNEKLFF.

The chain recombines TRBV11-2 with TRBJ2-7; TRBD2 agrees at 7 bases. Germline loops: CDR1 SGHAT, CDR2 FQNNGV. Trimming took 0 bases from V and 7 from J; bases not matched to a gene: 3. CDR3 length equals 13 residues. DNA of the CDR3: TGTGCCAGCAGCTTAGACTCCGGGAGGGAGCAGTACTTC. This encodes CASSLDSGREQYF.

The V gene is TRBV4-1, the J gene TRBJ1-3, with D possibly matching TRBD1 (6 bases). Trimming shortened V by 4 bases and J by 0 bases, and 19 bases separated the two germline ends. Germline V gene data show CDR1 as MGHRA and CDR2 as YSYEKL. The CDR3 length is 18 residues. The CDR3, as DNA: TGCGCCAGCAGCCGCACAGGCGGACAGCTCGGCTCTGGAAACACCATATATTTT. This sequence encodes CASSRTGGQLGSGNTIYF.

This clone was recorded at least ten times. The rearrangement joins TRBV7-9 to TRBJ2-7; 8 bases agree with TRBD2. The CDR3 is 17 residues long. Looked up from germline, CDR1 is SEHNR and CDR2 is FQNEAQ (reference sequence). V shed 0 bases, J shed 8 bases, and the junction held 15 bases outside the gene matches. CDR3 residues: CASSLARGGSGPRKQYF. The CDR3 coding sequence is TGTGCCAGCAGCTTAGCCCGGGGGGGAAGCGGGCCCAGGAAGCAGTACTTC.

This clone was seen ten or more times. DNA of the CDR3: TGTGCCTGGATAAACAGGGGACCGGGAGGGGCGTACAATGAGCAGTTCTTC. This codes for CAWINRGPGGAYNEQFF. The rearrangement joins TRBV30 to TRBJ2-1; perhaps TRBD2 as D (8 bases). Trimming removed 4 bases from V and 4 bases from J, with 23 bases in between. Per the germline V gene, CDR1 is GTSNPN and CDR2 is SVGIG (reference sequence). The CDR3 is 17 amino acids.

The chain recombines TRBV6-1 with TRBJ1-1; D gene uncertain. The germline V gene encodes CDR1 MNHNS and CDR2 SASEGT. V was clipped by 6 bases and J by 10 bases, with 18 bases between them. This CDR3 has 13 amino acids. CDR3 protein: CASSPQADGVAFF. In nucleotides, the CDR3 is TGTGCCAGCAGCCCCCAGGCGGACGGGGTAGCTTTCTTT.

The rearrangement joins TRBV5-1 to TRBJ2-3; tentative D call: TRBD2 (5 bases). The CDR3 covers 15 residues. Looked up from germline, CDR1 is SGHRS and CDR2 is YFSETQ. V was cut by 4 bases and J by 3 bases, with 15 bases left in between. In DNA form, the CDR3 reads TGCGCCAGCAGCCCCGGGATAGGGAATACAGATACGCAGTATTTT. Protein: CASSPGIGNTDTQYF.

CDR3 loop: CASNKLAVSYEQYF. CDR3 in DNA: TGTGCCAGTAACAAACTAGCGGTATCCTACGAGCAGTACTTC. The chain joins TRBV28 to TRBJ2-7; 8 bases agree with TRBD2. V shed 9 bases, J shed 1 base, and the junction held 8 bases outside the gene matches. Germline V CDR1 and CDR2: MDHEN, SYDVKM. The CDR3 is 14 residues long. Combining the CDR3 with reference TRBV28 and TRBJ2-7 gives the whole variable domain DVKVTQSSRYLVKRTGEKVFLECVQDMDHENMFWYRQDPGLGLRLIYFSYDVKMKEKGDIPEGYSVSREKKERFSLILESASTNQTSMYLCASNKLAVSYEQYFGPGTRLTVT.

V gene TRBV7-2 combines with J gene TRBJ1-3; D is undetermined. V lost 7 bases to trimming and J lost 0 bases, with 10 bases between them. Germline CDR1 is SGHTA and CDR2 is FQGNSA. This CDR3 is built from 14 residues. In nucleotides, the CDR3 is TGTGCCAGCACCAAAGTACTCTCTGGAAACACCATATATTTT. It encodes CASTKVLSGNTIYF.

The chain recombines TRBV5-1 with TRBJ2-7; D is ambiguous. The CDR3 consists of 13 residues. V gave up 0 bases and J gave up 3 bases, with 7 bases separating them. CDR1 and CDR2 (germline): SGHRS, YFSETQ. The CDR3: CASSLGPHYEQYF. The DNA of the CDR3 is TGCGCCAGCAGCTTGGGGCCCCACTACGAGCAGTACTTC.

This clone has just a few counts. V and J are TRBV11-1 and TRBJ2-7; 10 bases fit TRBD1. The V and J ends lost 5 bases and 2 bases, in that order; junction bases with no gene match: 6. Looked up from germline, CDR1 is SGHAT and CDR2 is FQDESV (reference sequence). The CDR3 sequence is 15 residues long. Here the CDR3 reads CASSPTGTGAYEQYF. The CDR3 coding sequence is TGTGCCAGCAGCCCCACCGGGACAGGGGCCTACGAGCAGTACTTC.

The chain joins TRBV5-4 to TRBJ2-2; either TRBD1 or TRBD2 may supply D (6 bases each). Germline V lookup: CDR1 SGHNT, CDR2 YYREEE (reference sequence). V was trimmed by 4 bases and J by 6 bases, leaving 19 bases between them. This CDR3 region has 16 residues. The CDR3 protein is CASSPFGGHRAGELFF. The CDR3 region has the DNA TGTGCCAGCAGCCCGTTTGGGGGGCACAGGGCCGGGGAGCTGTTTTTT.

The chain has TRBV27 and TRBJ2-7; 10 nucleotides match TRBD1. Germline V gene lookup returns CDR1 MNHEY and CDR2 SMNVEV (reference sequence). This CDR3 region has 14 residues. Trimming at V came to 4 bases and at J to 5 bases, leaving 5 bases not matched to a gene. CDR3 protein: CASSWDRGIHEQYF. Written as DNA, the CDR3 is TGTGCCAGCAGTTGGGACAGGGGTATACACGAGCAGTACTTC.